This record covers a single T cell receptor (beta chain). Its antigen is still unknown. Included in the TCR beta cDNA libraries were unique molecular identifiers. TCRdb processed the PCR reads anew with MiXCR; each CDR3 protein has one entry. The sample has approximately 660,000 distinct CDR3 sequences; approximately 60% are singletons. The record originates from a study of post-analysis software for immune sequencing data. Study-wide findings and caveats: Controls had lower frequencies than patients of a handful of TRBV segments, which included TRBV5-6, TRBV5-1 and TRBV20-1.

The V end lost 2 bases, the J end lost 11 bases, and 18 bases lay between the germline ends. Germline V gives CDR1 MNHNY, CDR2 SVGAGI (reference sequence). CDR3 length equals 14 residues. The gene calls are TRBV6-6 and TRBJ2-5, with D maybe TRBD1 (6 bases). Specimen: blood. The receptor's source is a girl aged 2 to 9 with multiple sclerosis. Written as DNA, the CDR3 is TGTGCCAGCAGTTACAACCAGGGGCCATGGGAGCAGTACTTC. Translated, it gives CASSYNQGPWEQYF.